These T cell receptor beta chains were read from a single sample in a study of CD8 T cells in ankylosing spondylitis. TCRdb re-called the 5' RACE reads through MiXCR, storing one row per CDR3 protein. The data contain 200,000 to 300,000 distinct CDR3 sequences, about 10% of them seen just once; the ten biggest clones take up around 3%. Material: blood, either unsorted or a sorted T cell fraction (not recorded which). Receptors originate from a male donor with ankylosing spondylitis or in good health (not recorded which). Each CDR3 is given with its conserved first and last residue. Fields, in order: clone size, CDR3 length, J gene, D gene, V gene, CDR3 DNA, CDR3 protein. D genes are given only for firm matches. Only part of the rows carry a size: once, few, many, or a class if the clone is expanded.

- | 16 | TRBJ2-1 | TRBD2 | TRBV5-6 | TGTGCCAGCAGCTCTGTAGCGGGAGGGCCGTACAATGAGCAGTTCTTC | CASSSVAGGPYNEQFF
- | 11 | TRBJ1-1 | - | TRBV20-1 | TGCAGGCTGGGAGGGAACACTGAAGCTTTCTTT | CRLGGNTEAFF
many | 15 | TRBJ1-1 | - | TRBV20-1 | TGCAGTGCTAGAGAAGAGACAGGACCCAATGCTGAAGCTTTCTTT | CSAREETGPNAEAFF
many | 14 | TRBJ2-1 | TRBD1 | TRBV5-1 | TGCGCCAGCAGCTTGGCCGGGACAGTTTATGAGCAGTTCTTC | CASSLAGTVYEQFF
- | 16 | TRBJ2-1 | TRBD2 | TRBV11-2 | TGTGCCAGCAGCCGCCCTGGGACTAGCGGAAACAATGAGCAGTTCTTC | CASSRPGTSGNNEQFF
many | 15 | TRBJ2-5 | - | TRBV12-3/TRBV12-4 | TGTGCCAGCTCCGCAACTACGGGGGACGACCGGACCCAGTACTTC | CASSATTGDDRTQYF
many | 17 | TRBJ2-1 | - | TRBV7-2 | TGTGCCAGCAGCGTAACTATAGGGTCGAATATTAACAATGAGCAGTTCTTC | CASSVTIGSNINNEQFF
many | 15 | TRBJ2-1 | TRBD2 | TRBV5-1 | TGCGCCAGCAGGAATTCGGGACTAGCTGTCGATGAGCAGTTCTTC | CASRNSGLAVDEQFF
many | 13 | TRBJ2-7 | - | TRBV3-1 | TGTGCCAGCAGCCAGTCCGAAGGGGCCGAGCAGTACTTC | CASSQSEGAEQYF
few | 15 | TRBJ2-4 | TRBD1 | TRBV9 | TGTGCCAGCAGCGTAGAGGGACAGGGAGGAAACATTCAGTACTTC | CASSVEGQGGNIQYF
many | 14 | TRBJ2-2 | - | TRBV6-1 | TGTGCCAGCAGGAGACAGGCTGGAACCGGGGAGCTGTTTTTT | CASRRQAGTGELFF
- | 16 | TRBJ2-3 | TRBD2 | TRBV25-1 | TGTGCCAGCAGCTCAAAGCGGGGGAATCAGGCAGATACGCAGTATTTT | CASSSKRGNQADTQYF
few | 16 | TRBJ2-1 | TRBD1 | TRBV10-3 | TGTGCCATCAGTGAGTCGCTGACAGGGGGTTACAATGAGCAGTTCTTC | CAISESLTGGYNEQFF
- | 15 | TRBJ2-6 | - | TRBV7-2 | TGTGCCAGCAGCCCACCGTCGGCTGGGGCCAACGTCCTGACTTTC | CASSPPSAGANVLTF
few | 19 | TRBJ2-4 | - | TRBV12-3/TRBV12-4 | TGTGCCAGCAGTTTAGCGAGGCATTTTTCGGACCTAGCCAAAAACATTCAGTACTTC | CASSLARHFSDLAKNIQYF
many | 14 | TRBJ2-7 | - | TRBV5-1 | TGCGCCAGCAGGGGAACATATTCTTCCTACGAGCAGTACTTC | CASRGTYSSYEQYF
few | 14 | TRBJ1-2 | - | TRBV7-2 | TGTGCCAGCAGCTTAGAGGGAACAGGCTATGGCTACACCTTC | CASSLEGTGYGYTF
many | 17 | TRBJ2-5 | - | TRBV12-3/TRBV12-4 | TGTGCCAGCAGTTTAGCGCTGAGAACAGCCCCCCAAGAGACCCAGTACTTC | CASSLALRTAPQETQYF
few | 14 | TRBJ1-1 | - | TRBV4-2 | TGTGCCAGCAGCCAAGGGGGGATGAACACTGAAGCTTTCTTT | CASSQGGMNTEAFF
few | 14 | TRBJ2-7 | - | TRBV10-1 | TGCGCCAGCAGCATGGCAGGAGGGCCCCACGAGCAGTACTTC | CASSMAGGPHEQYF
many | 14 | TRBJ2-7 | - | TRBV3-1 | TGTGCCAGCAACAGGGCGGGGAGCTCCTACGAGCAGTACTTC | CASNRAGSSYEQYF
many | 15 | TRBJ2-3 | TRBD2 | TRBV7-2 | TGTGCCAGCAGCAAGCTAGCGGGAGGGAGGGATACGCAGTATTTT | CASSKLAGGRDTQYF
many | 17 | TRBJ1-1 | - | TRBV6-1 | TGTGCCAGCAAAGTGAGGCCAGGCTACCGGATGAACACTGAAGCTTTCTTT | CASKVRPGYRMNTEAFF
few | 14 | TRBJ1-1 | TRBD1 | TRBV7-9 | TGTGCCAGCAGTCACGGACAGGGACGGACTGAAGCTTTCTTT | CASSHGQGRTEAFF
- | 14 | TRBJ1-2 | - | TRBV5-1 | TGCGCCAGCAGCTTAGCCTTTTCTAACTATGGCTACACCTTC | CASSLAFSNYGYTF
many | 13 | TRBJ1-4 | - | TRBV29-1 | TGCAGCGTAGGAATGGCAGGGGATGAAAAACTGTTTTTT | CSVGMAGDEKLFF
- | 15 | TRBJ1-5 | - | TRBV11-2 | TGTGCCAGCAGCTTGGAGCATGGGAACAATCAGCCCCAGCATTTT | CASSLEHGNNQPQHF
many | 13 | TRBJ1-1 | - | TRBV6-5 | TGTGCCAGCAGGTCCGGGATTCATAGCAGGGCTTTCTTT | CASRSGIHSRAFF
many | 16 | TRBJ2-1 | - | TRBV5-1 | TGCGCCAGCACCGACTCCGCCCTCACTTCCTACAATGAGCAGTTCTTC | CASTDSALTSYNEQFF
many | 14 | TRBJ1-5 | TRBD1 | TRBV7-2 | TGCGCCAGCAGCCTCGACAGGGGAGATCAGCCCCAGCATTTT | CASSLDRGDQPQHF
- | 14 | TRBJ2-3 | - | TRBV20-1 | TGCAGTGCTAGAGGGGGGCGGGAAGGCAATACGCAGTATTTT | CSARGGREGNTQYF
many | 15 | TRBJ1-3 | - | TRBV4-1 | TGCGCCAGCAGCCCCGGACAGCCCTCTGGAAACACCATATATTTT | CASSPGQPSGNTIYF
- | 11 | TRBJ2-7 | - | TRBV2 | TGTGCCAGCAGCCCGGACAGAGTCGCGTACTTC | CASSPDRVAYF
few | 14 | TRBJ2-1 | - | TRBV27 | TGTGCCACGGCCACGGGACTCTCCTACAATGAGCAGTTCTTC | CATATGLSYNEQFF
many | 13 | TRBJ1-1 | - | TRBV6-5 | TGTGCCAGCAGTTACGGGAGGAACACTGAAGCTTTCTTT | CASSYGRNTEAFF
many | 15 | TRBJ2-3 | TRBD2 | TRBV7-8 | TGTGCCAGCAGCTTAGATTCGGGACTAGCCTACAATCAGTATTTT | CASSLDSGLAYNQYF
many | 16 | TRBJ2-1 | TRBD2 | TRBV6-1 | TGTGCCAGCAGACCCATGAGGGCGGGAGGGTCCAATGAGCAGTTCTTC | CASRPMRAGGSNEQFF